The source of this T cell receptor beta chain is a study of shared clonotypes between healthy human individuals. CDR3 length: 16 residues. Germline V lookup: CDR1 SGDLS, CDR2 YYNGEE. The J segment lost 2 bases and the V segment lost 4 bases, leaving 11 bases of the junction unmatched. The assay was immunoSEQ multiplex PCR, and TCRdb's table has in-frame clones only and misses some. The sample contains over 1.5 million clones, about 98% of which appear only once. This clone was picked up one time. What it binds is unknown. Donors comprised healthy HIV-negative adults lacking recent acute infections or vaccinations. The split of CD4+ cells yielded CD45RA+ naive and CD45RA-negative memory subsets. Study-level results: It was observed that approximately 5% of naive CD4 clonotypes were shared across a handful of donors.

The V and J genes are TRBV9 and TRBJ2-7, with 8 bases lining up with TRBD1. This clonotype was sampled from a man aged 25 to 40 in good health. Sample: naive CD4+ T cells sorted from blood. Described subset: CD45RA+ positively selected. Written as DNA, the CDR3 is TGTGCCAGCAGCCCCAAATCACAGGGGGGCGCCTACGAGCAGTACTTC. Translated, it gives CASSPKSQGGAYEQYF.